These T cell receptor beta chains were read from a single sample in a study of blood T cell repertoires in COVID-19. Assay: immunoSEQ multiplex PCR; the TCRdb copy retains only in-frame clones and omits some. Of approximately 230,000 clones detected, 88% appear once; the ten largest clones hold approximately 2.2%. Sequences were obtained from peripheral blood. The source is a woman aged 40-49 years who had recovered from COVID-19. Each CDR3 is given with its conserved first and last residue. D genes are given only for firm matches. For some rows the clone size is stated as once, few or many, or as a class when expanded; others skip it.

NA	NA	TRBV2	TRBJ2-7	13	TGTGCCAGCAGTGACAGCGGGCGATACGAGCAGTACTTC	CASSDSGRYEQYF
NA	NA	TRBV6-6	TRBJ1-4	16	TGTGCCAGCAGTTACTCCGCGGGGGCTTGGGGTGAAAAACTGTTTTTT	CASSYSAGAWGEKLFF
NA	NA	TRBV20-1	TRBJ1-1	11	TGCAGTGCCCCCGGGAACACTGAAGCTTTCTTT	CSAPGNTEAFF
NA	NA	TRBV7-2	TRBJ2-5	15	TGTGCCAGCAGCTTAGGGTCGGGGTCCCAGCAGACCCAGTACTTC	CASSLGSGSQQTQYF
TRBD2	NA	TRBV6-5	TRBJ2-3	13	TGTGCCAGCAGTTACGGCAGCGGGAGTGGCAAGTATTTT	CASSYGSGSGKYF
TRBD1	few	TRBV27	TRBJ1-5	16	TGTGCCAGCAGCCTTAGGGGACAGGGGGGCAATCAGCCCCAGCATTTT	CASSLRGQGGNQPQHF
TRBD1	NA	TRBV19	TRBJ2-1	14	TGTGCCAGTAGTATGGACAGGGGACGGGATGAGCAGTTCTTC	CASSMDRGRDEQFF
NA	NA	TRBV15	TRBJ1-1	14	TGTGCCGCCGCCGCGGGATGGAGGAACACTGAAGCTTTCTTT	CAAAAGWRNTEAFF
TRBD1	NA	TRBV19	TRBJ1-4	12	TGTGCCAGCACCGGGACAGGGCTACAACTGTTTTTT	CASTGTGLQLFF
NA	once	TRBV5-1	TRBJ2-1	17	TGCGCCAGCAGCTTGCTACAGCGCGGGCGTCCCTACAATGAGCAGTTCTTC	CASSLLQRGRPYNEQFF
TRBD1	NA	TRBV7-3	TRBJ2-7	14	TGTGCCAGCAGCTTAGGGGACAGTGACTACGAGCAGTACTTC	CASSLGDSDYEQYF
TRBD2	NA	TRBV7-2	TRBJ2-4	16	TGTGCCAGCAGCCCAGGACTAGCGGGGGGGGAAAACATTCAGTACTTC	CASSPGLAGGENIQYF
NA	NA	TRBV15	TRBJ1-1	15	TGTGCCACCAGCAGAGATTACAGGAAGAACACTGAAGCTTTCTTT	CATSRDYRKNTEAFF
TRBD1	NA	TRBV12-3/TRBV12-4	TRBJ1-6	13	TGTGCCAGCACATTAACAGGGGATTCACCCCTCCACTTT	CASTLTGDSPLHF
TRBD2	NA	TRBV19	TRBJ2-7	15	TGTGCCAGTAGCGAGACTAGCGGGAAGATCCACGAGCAGTACTTC	CASSETSGKIHEQYF
TRBD1	NA	TRBV6-5	TRBJ1-3	14	TGTGCCAGCAGTTACGACAGGGATAGAAACACCATATATTTT	CASSYDRDRNTIYF
TRBD1	NA	TRBV19	TRBJ2-7	14	TGTGCCAGTAGTACATTAGCCGGGACAGGGGAGCAGTACTTC	CASSTLAGTGEQYF